The entry that follows covers one TCR beta chain sequence. What it binds is unknown. The sample originates from a study of T-cell memory formation after mild COVID-19. Study in general: The TCR clusters were mostly specific to one donor. Broader study findings: Those CD4+ clones that contracted were mainly in CM and EM (CD8+ ones in EMRA). Memory cells collected pre-infection included some clones that later responded, suggesting cross-reactive memory joined. Whereas later expanders leaned CD4+, clones contracting day 15 to 85 showed a balanced CD4/CD8 makeup.

Germline V CDR1 and CDR2: MNHNY, SVGAGI (reference sequence). The V gene lost 6 bases and the J gene lost 4 bases, with 4 bases spanning the gap. This CDR3 is 11 amino acids long. Via MiXCR, TCRdb re-called the 5' RACE reads, giving one row per CDR3 protein. The sample lists 180,000 or so distinct CDR3 sequences, approximately 10% occurring once. The sequencing input was PBMCs or a T cell subset sorted from them (not recorded which). The gene calls are TRBV6-6 and TRBJ1-5; D ambiguous. The TCR was taken from a man between 18 and 29 years old who had mild COVID-19 (a few samples of this study predate the infection). Cell type and time point are not known. The chain's CDR3 is CASRTNQPQHF. The CDR3 nucleotides are TGTGCCAGCAGGACGAATCAGCCCCAGCATTTT.